This TCR beta chain was sequenced for a study of cytomegalovirus exposure and HLA in healthy donors. Whole-study context: Early released data had about 80 million unique TCRs, all coming from HLA-typed donors. Overall study findings and caveats: For most TCR sequences rarity was the rule, although some public TCRs occurred in many donors. There were under 200 TCR beta chains listed as cytomegalovirus-associated. Later work showed greater clonal expansion in HLA-associated TCR beta chains than in equally common others.

With regard to this clone: The antigen remains unidentified.

Vbeta (60) and Jbeta (13) primers were used in the PCR. The repertoire was sequenced with immunoSEQ multiplex PCR; TCRdb's copy has only in-frame clones and lacks some. The table lists some 45,000 clones, around 69% of them singletons. Germline values: CDR1 GTSNPN, CDR2 SVGIG (reference sequence). Trimming pared 0 bases from V and 2 bases from J, leaving 22 bases between. The length of the CDR3 is 18 residues. This chain connects TRBV30 to TRBJ1-2, with D possibly being TRBD1 (5 bases). Sequencing used PBMCs. The receptor comes from a woman aged 25-40 years in good health and CMV-seronegative. CDR3 coding DNA: TGTGCCTGGAGTGTATGGGGGGGGACGGAGCACACCAACTATGGCTACACCTTC. This encodes CAWSVWGGTEHTNYGYTF.